A selection of T cell receptor beta chains follows, all from one sample in a study of blood T cells in healthy people across ages. In TCRdb, the 5' RACE reads were re-called with MiXCR into one record per CDR3 protein. The sample has around 1,000,000 distinct CDR3 sequences; approximately 38% are singletons. The sequenced material came from blood. All receptors derive from a man aged 18 to 30 in good health. Both conserved end residues are part of each CDR3. The D gene is left open where the match is weak. The listing skips clone size in some rows; elsewhere it reads once, few, many or a size class.

j_gene | abundance | v_gene | d_gene | CDR3nt | CDR3aa
TRBJ1-1 | - | TRBV20-1 | TRBD1 | TGCAGTGCTCTCAACCGGGACAGGACAAACACTGAAGCTTTCTTT | CSALNRDRTNTEAFF
TRBJ1-6 | - | TRBV6-2/TRBV6-3 | - | TGTGCCAGCAGTTACCCTCCGGGAGAAGATTCACCCCTCCACTTT | CASSYPPGEDSPLHF
TRBJ1-5 | - | TRBV4-1 | - | TGCGCCAGCAGCCAGGGCGATCAGCCCCGGCATTTT | CASSQGDQPRHF
TRBJ1-5 | - | TRBV12-3/TRBV12-4 | TRBD1 | TGTGCCGGCAGTTTACCGGGACAGGCAAATCAGCCCCAGCATTTT | CAGSLPGQANQPQHF
TRBJ2-6 | - | TRBV9 | TRBD1 | TGTGCCAGCAGCGCGGGGACAGGGCTTTCCTCTGGGGCCAACGTCCTGACTTTC | CASSAGTGLSSGANVLTF
TRBJ1-1 | many | TRBV4-3 | - | TGCGCCAGCAGCCAAGATAGCCAGGGTGCCACTGAAGCTTTCTTT | CASSQDSQGATEAFF
TRBJ1-2 | - | TRBV7-2 | - | TGTGCCAGCAGCGACGCGGGACCGTTCTATGGCTACACCTTC | CASSDAGPFYGYTF
TRBJ2-7 | - | TRBV18 | - | TGTGCCAGCTCACCAAGAAGAGGGTCAACCTACGAGCAGTACTTC | CASSPRRGSTYEQYF
TRBJ1-1 | - | TRBV25-1 | - | TGTGCCACTAAAGCTTCGACCGGGAGTCACACTGAAGCTTTCTTT | CATKASTGSHTEAFF
TRBJ2-2 | - | TRBV29-1 | - | TGCAGCGTTGAACAGGGTGGCGCCGGGGAGCTGTTTTTT | CSVEQGGAGELFF
TRBJ1-2 | few | TRBV10-3 | TRBD1 | TGTGCCATCAGCCCGGGACAGGGGGCGTCTAACTATGGCTACACCTTC | CAISPGQGASNYGYTF
TRBJ1-2 | - | TRBV20-1 | TRBD1 | TGCAGTGCTAGAGGGGGACAGGGAAGTAGTGGCTACACCTTC | CSARGGQGSSGYTF
TRBJ1-1 | - | TRBV30 | - | TGTGCCTGGAGTGTACCGGGAGTGAACACTGAAGCTTTCTTT | CAWSVPGVNTEAFF
TRBJ2-5 | few | TRBV5-1 | - | TGCGCCAGCAGCTTGGTTCGTGGGGGGTACCAAGAGACCCAGTACTTC | CASSLVRGGYQETQYF
TRBJ1-1 | - | TRBV4-1 | - | TGCGCCAGCAGCCGGTCCCACGGGGAGTTGGCCACTGAAGCTTTCTTT | CASSRSHGELATEAFF
TRBJ2-3 | few | TRBV10-3 | - | TGTGCCATCAGTGAGTCGAATGGGGGCACAGATACGCAGTATTTT | CAISESNGGTDTQYF
TRBJ1-6 | many | TRBV27 | - | TGTGCCAGCACGAGAGGGCGGAATTCACCCCTCCACTTT | CASTRGRNSPLHF
TRBJ2-3 | - | TRBV4-1 | TRBD2 | TGCGCCAGCAGCCAAGCGGCTACTAGCGGGGGGAGGGATACGCAGTATTTT | CASSQAATSGGRDTQYF
TRBJ2-1 | - | TRBV5-1 | - | TGCGCCAGCAGCCCGGCCTGGCTAGCGCCCTCCTACAATGAGCAGTTCTTC | CASSPAWLAPSYNEQFF
TRBJ2-7 | few | TRBV4-3 | - | TGCGCCAGCAGCCAAGGTACAGGGCAGGGCGAGCAGTACTTC | CASSQGTGQGEQYF
TRBJ1-1 | - | TRBV20-1 | - | TGCAGTGCTAGAGAACAGGGCGGGAACACTGAAGCTTTCTTT | CSAREQGGNTEAFF
TRBJ2-3 | - | TRBV10-3 | - | TGTGCCATCAGTGAGAGGCCGGGGTTAGGCACAGATACGCAGTATTTT | CAISERPGLGTDTQYF
TRBJ2-3 | once | TRBV12-3/TRBV12-4 | - | TGTGCCAGCAGTTTATCTAGCGAGGCCGCAGATGCGCAGTATTTT | CASSLSSEAADAQYF
TRBJ2-5 | - | TRBV6-5 | TRBD2 | TGTGCCAGCAGTTTAGCGGGGGGGCGGAATGAGCAGTACTTC | CASSLAGGRNEQYF
TRBJ1-2 | - | TRBV7-9 | TRBD1 | TGTGCCAGCAGGGAACAGGGGAACTATGGCTACACCTTC | CASREQGNYGYTF
TRBJ1-5 | few | TRBV2 | - | TGTGCCAGCAGTGCCCCGAGGCAGCCCCAGCATTTT | CASSAPRQPQHF
TRBJ1-2 | - | TRBV20-1 | - | TGCAGTGCTAGAGCGGCAGGGACCCATGGCTACACCTTC | CSARAAGTHGYTF
TRBJ1-5 | - | TRBV6-2/TRBV6-3 | - | TGTGCCAGCAGTGTGACAGCCAACAATCAGCCCCAGCATTTT | CASSVTANNQPQHF
TRBJ1-5 | - | TRBV6-2/TRBV6-3 | - | TGTGCCAGCAGTTACGGAAACAATCAGCCCCAGCATTTT | CASSYGNNQPQHF